These 10 T cell receptor beta chains share one sample of origin, sequenced in a study of T cells expressing NK-cell markers. TCRdb reanalyzed the 5' RACE reads, giving one entry per CDR3 protein sequence and no DNA. The table for this sample gives approximately 460,000 distinct CDR3 sequences. The sequencing sample was made of blood T cells: a sorted CD56 or NKG2C T cell subset, CD4+ or CD8+ T cells, or bulk PBMC T cells (not recorded which). Source of these receptors: a woman aged 18-70 years in good health.

This chain links TRBV14 with TRBJ2-7; TCRdb selects TRBD2, and the lack of DNA leaves this call unchecked. The CDR3 contains 17 residues. Germline lookup yields CDR1 SGHDN and CDR2 FVKESK. The CDR3 loop is CASSQDWLAGGPYEQYF.

This chain connects TRBV12-3 or TRBV12-4 to TRBJ2-2; TCRdb indicates TRBD2, and absent DNA this call remains unverified. This CDR3 spans 12 amino acids. The CDR3 sequence: CAAPLATGELFF.

The chain recombines TRBV5-1 with TRBJ2-1; the D call from TCRdb, TRBD2, cannot be confirmed without DNA. The CDR3 covers 16 residues. Germline values: CDR1 SGHRS, CDR2 YFSETQ. The CDR3: CASSLTAGVVSNEQFF.

The genes are TRBV6-1 and TRBJ2-5; TCRdb designates TRBD2, a call that cannot be tested without DNA. The CDR3 length is 16 residues. The germline V gene has CDR1 MNHNS and CDR2 SASEGT. The CDR3 is CASIGLRGGSLGTQYF.

The chain links TRBV3-1 to TRBJ2-1. Germline CDR1 is LGHDT and CDR2 is YNNKEL (reference sequence). This CDR3 has 12 residues. This chain's CDR3 is CASSPSRHEQFF.

The rearrangement links TRBV7-3 to TRBJ1-2; there is no DNA to check the TCRdb D call of TRBD1. Germline CDR1 reads SGHTA; CDR2 reads FQGTGA. This CDR3 region has 13 residues. The CDR3 sequence: CASSLEQGVGYTF.

V and J are TRBV12-3 or TRBV12-4 and TRBJ2-7; TCRdb's assignment of TRBD2 cannot be checked, as there is no DNA. This CDR3 region has 16 residues. CDR3 sequence: CASSDPGPGLGYEQYF.

CDR3 sequence: CASSLPRTDTQYF. The chain employs TRBV7-9 and TRBJ2-3. The CDR3 loop spans 13 amino acids. In germline, CDR1 is SEHNR, CDR2 FQNEAQ (reference sequence).

The V gene is TRBV6-2 or TRBV6-3, the J gene TRBJ2-7. The germline gives CDR1 MNHEY, CDR2 SVGEGT. This CDR3 comprises 13 residues. CDR3 region: CASSYGQVYEQYF.

The gene calls are TRBV15 and TRBJ2-1. CDR3 length: 11 residues. The V gene's germline CDR1 is LNHNV and CDR2 YYDKDF (reference sequence). The CDR3 reads CATSRPDEQFF.